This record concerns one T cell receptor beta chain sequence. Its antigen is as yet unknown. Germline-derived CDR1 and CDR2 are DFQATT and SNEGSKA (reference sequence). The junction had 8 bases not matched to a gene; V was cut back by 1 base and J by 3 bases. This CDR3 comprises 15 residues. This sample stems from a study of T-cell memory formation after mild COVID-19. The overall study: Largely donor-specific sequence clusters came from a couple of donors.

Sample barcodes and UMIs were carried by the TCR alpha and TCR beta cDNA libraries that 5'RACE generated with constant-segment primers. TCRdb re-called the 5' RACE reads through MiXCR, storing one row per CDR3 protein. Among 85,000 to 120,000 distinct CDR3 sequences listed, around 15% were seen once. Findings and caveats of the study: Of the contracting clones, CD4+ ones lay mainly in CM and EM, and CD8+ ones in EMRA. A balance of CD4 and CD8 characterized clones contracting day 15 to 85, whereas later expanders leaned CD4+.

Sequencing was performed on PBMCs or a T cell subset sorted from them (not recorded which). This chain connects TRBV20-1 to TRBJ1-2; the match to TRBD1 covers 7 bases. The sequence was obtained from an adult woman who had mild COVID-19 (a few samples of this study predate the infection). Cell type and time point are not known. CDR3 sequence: CSARAQGEVYYGYTF. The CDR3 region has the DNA TGCAGTGCTAGAGCGCAGGGGGAAGTATACTATGGCTACACCTTC.